Sequencing of this T cell receptor beta chain was carried out in a study of CXCR3-negative and CXCR3-positive naive CD8 T cells. Study results and limitations: Similar TRBV-TRBJ usage was seen in naive cells (both CXCR3-negative and CXCR3-positive), but memory cells differed. Naive cells with CXCR3 showed TRB CDR3s that were more hydrophobic than those in CXCR3-negative naive cells.

This CDR3 contains 17 residues. CDR1 and CDR2 (germline): SEHNR, FQNEAQ (reference sequence). cDNA libraries for TRB were generated by 5' RACE incorporating UMI labels. Reprocessing the 5' RACE reads, TCRdb reports a single entry for every CDR3 protein and omits DNA. The listing contains some 120,000 distinct CDR3 sequences. Identification of naive CD8+ T cells rested on CD45RO-CCR7+CD27+CD95- status. As for this clonotype: The antigen is unknown.

The sequence came from a human donor in good health. Some clones in this sample may be carry-over from other donors' samples. This chain connects TRBV7-9 to TRBJ2-5; TCRdb selects TRBD2, and the lack of DNA leaves this call unchecked. The sample consisted of naive CXCR3+ CD8+ T cells from blood. Described subset: CD45RO-CCR7+CD27+CD95- naive CD8+ T cells expressing CXCR3 (TNR3+). The CDR3 spells CASSLRGEGPLRETQYF.